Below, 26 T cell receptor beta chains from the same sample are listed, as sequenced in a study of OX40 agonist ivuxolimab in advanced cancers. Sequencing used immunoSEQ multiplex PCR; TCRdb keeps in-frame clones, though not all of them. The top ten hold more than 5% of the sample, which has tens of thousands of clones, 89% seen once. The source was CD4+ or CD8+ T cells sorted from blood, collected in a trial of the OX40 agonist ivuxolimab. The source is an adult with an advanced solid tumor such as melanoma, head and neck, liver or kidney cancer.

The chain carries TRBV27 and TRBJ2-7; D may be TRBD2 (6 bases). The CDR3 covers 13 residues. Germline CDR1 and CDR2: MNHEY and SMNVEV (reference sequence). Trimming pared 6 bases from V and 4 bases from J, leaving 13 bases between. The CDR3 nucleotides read TGTGCCAGCAGCCATGGGGGGAGTTACGAGCAGTACTTC. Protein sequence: CASSHGGSYEQYF.

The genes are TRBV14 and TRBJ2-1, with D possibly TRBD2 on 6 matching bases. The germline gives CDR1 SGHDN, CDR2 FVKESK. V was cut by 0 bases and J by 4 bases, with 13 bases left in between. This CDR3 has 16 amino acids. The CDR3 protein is CASSQETEEGYNEQFF. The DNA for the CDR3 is TGTGCCAGCAGCCAAGAAACGGAGGAGGGATACAATGAGCAGTTCTTC.

The DNA for the CDR3 is TGTGCCAGCAGTTCAGACAGCCCCTACAATGAGCAGTTCTTC. As protein: CASSSDSPYNEQFF. V is TRBV28 and J is TRBJ2-1; tentatively, D is TRBD1 (5 bases). Trimming shortened V by 4 bases and J by 2 bases, and 9 bases separated the two germline ends. The CDR3 sequence is 14 residues long. Germline CDR1 is MDHEN and CDR2 is SYDVKM.

CDR3 loop: CASGGQAGEKLFF. The CDR3 bases are TGTGCCAGCGGGGGACAGGCGGGTGAAAAACTGTTTTTT. The rearrangement uses TRBV7-9 and TRBJ1-4; 8 bases match TRBD1. The germline gives CDR1 SEHNR, CDR2 FQNEAQ (reference sequence). J was trimmed by 7 bases and V by 8 bases; bases with no gene match: 6. There are 13 residues in the CDR3.

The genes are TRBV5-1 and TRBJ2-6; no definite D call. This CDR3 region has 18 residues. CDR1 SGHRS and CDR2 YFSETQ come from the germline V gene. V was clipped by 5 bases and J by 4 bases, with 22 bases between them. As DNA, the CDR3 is TGCGCCAGCAGACCGGACGGATCCACGGCCTTAGGGGCCAACGTCCTGACTTTC. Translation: CASRPDGSTALGANVLTF.

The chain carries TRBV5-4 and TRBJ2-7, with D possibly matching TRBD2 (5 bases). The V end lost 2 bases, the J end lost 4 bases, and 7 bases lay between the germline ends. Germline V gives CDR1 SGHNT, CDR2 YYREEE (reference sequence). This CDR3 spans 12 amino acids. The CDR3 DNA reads TGTGCCAGCAGCTTCGGGGAGTACGAGCAGTACTTC. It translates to CASSFGEYEQYF. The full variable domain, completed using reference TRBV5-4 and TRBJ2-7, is ETGVTQSPTHLIKTRGQQVTLRCSSQSGHNTVSWYQQALGQGPQFIFQYYREEENGRGNFPPRFSGLQFPNYSSELNVNALELDDSALYLCASSFGEYEQYFGPGTRLTVT.

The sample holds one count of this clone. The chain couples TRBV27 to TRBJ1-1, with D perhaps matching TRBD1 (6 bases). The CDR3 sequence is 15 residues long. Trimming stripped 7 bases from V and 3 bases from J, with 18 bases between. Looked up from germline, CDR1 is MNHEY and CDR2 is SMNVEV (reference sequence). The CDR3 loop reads CASTTRTTGYTEAFF. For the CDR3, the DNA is TGTGCCAGCACCACAAGGACTACAGGGTACACTGAAGCTTTCTTT.

The CDR3 region has the DNA TGTGCCAGCAGCGTAGGTCTTAGCGGGACAGATACGCAGTATTTT. Its protein is CASSVGLSGTDTQYF. The chain joins TRBV9 to TRBJ2-3; 7 nucleotides match TRBD2. CDR1 is SGDLS and CDR2 is YYNGEE in the germline V gene. V shed 0 bases and J 3 bases; nucleotides not matched to a gene: 4. The CDR3 is made up of 15 amino acids. Complete variable domain (other parts from reference TRBV9 and TRBJ2-3): DSGVTQTPKHLITATGQRVTLRCSPRSGDLSVYWYQQSLDQGLQFLIQYYNGEERAKGNILERFSAQQFPDLHSELNLSSLELGDSALYFCASSVGLSGTDTQYFGPGTRLTVL.

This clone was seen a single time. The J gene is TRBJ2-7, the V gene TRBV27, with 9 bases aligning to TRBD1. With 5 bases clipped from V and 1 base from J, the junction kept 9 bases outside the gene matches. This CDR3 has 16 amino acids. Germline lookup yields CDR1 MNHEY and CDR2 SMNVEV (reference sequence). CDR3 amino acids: CASSRGLTGGSYEQYF. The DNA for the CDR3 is TGTGCCAGCAGTCGGGGCTTGACAGGGGGTTCCTACGAGCAGTACTTC.

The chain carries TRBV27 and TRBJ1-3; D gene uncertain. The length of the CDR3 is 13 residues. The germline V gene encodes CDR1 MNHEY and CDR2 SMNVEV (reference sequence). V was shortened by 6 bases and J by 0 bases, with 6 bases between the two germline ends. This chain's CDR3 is CASRQLSGNTIYF. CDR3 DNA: TGTGCCAGCAGGCAGCTCTCTGGAAACACCATATATTTT.

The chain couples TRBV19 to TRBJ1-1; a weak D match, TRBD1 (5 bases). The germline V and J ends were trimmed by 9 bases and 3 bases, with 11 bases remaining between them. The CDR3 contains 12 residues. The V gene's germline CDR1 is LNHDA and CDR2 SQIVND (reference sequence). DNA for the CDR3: TGTGCCAGCGGGGGGATGGACACTGAAGCTTTCTTT. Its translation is CASGGMDTEAFF.

Here the CDR3 reads CASSYGAANEQFF. In DNA form, the CDR3 reads TGCGCCAGCAGCTACGGGGCGGCCAATGAGCAGTTCTTC. The genes are TRBV5-1 and TRBJ2-1; D might be TRBD1 or TRBD2, each matching 5 bases. This CDR3 has 13 residues. CDR1 SGHRS and CDR2 YFSETQ come from the germline V gene. V lost 3 bases and J 6 bases, leaving 10 bases between the germline ends.

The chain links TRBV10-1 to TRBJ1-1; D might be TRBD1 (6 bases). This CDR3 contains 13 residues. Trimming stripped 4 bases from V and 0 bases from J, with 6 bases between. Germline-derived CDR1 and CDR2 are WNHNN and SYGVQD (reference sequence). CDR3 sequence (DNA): TGCGCCAGCAGTGGGACAGTGAACACTGAAGCTTTCTTT. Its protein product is CASSGTVNTEAFF.

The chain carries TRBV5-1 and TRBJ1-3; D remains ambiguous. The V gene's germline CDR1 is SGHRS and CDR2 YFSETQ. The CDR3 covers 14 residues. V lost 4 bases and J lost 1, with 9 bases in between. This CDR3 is CASSPGESGNTIYF. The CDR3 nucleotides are TGCGCCAGCAGCCCCGGGGAGTCTGGAAACACCATATATTTT.

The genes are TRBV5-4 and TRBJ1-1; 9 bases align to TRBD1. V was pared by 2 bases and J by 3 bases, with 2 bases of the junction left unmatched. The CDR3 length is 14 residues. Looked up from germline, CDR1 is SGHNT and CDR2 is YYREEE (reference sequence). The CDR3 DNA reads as TGTGCCAGCAGCTTACAGGGGGCGTACACTGAAGCTTTCTTT. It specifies CASSLQGAYTEAFF.

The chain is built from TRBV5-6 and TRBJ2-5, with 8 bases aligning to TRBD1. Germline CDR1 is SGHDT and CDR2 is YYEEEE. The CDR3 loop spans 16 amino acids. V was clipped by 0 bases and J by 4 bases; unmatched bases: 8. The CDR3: CASSLAWQGARETQYF. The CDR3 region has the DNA TGTGCCAGCAGCTTGGCCTGGCAGGGGGCAAGAGAGACCCAGTACTTC.

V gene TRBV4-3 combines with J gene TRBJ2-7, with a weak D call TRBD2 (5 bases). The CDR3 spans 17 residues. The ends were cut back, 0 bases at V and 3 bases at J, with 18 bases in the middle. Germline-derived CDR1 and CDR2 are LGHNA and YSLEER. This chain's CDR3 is CASSQDRRTPTNYEQYF. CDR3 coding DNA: TGCGCCAGCAGCCAAGATCGTAGGACTCCTACTAACTACGAGCAGTACTTC.

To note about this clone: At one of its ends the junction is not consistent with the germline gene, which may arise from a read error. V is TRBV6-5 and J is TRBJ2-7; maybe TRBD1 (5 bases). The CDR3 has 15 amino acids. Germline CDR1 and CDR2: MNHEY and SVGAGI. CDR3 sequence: CTSSYYFQGSYEQYF. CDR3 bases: TGTACCAGCAGTTATTACTTCCAGGGCTCCTACGAGCAGTACTTC.

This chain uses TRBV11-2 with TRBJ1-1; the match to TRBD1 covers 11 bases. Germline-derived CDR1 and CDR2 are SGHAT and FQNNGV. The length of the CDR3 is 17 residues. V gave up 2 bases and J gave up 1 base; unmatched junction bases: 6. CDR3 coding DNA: TGTGCCAGCAGCTTAATCGGACAGGGGGCTTGGAACACTGAAGCTTTCTTT. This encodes CASSLIGQGAWNTEAFF.

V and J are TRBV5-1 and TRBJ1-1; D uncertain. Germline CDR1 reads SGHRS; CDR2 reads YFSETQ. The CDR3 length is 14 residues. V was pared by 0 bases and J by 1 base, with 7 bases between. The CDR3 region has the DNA TGCGCCAGCAGCTTGGCCGGAGCGAACACTGAAGCTTTCTTT. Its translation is CASSLAGANTEAFF. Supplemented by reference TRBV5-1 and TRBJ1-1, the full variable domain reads KAGVTQTPRYLIKTRGQQVTLSCSPISGHRSVSWYQQTPGQGLQFLFEYFSETQRNKGNFPGRFSGRQFSNSRSEMNVSTLELGDSALYLCASSLAGANTEAFFGQGTRLTVV.

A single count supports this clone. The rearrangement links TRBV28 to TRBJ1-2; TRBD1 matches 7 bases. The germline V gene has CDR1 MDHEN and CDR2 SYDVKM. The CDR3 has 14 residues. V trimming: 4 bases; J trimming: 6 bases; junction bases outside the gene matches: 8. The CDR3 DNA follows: TGTGCCAGCAGTTACCTCGGGACAGACAATGGCTACACCTTC. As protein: CASSYLGTDNGYTF.

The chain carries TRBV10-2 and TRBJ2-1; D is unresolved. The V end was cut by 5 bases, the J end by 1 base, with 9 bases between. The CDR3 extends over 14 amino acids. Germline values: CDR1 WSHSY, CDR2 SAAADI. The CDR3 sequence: CASSSRSSYNEQFF. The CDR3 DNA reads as TGCGCCAGCAGTTCAAGGAGTTCCTACAATGAGCAGTTCTTC.

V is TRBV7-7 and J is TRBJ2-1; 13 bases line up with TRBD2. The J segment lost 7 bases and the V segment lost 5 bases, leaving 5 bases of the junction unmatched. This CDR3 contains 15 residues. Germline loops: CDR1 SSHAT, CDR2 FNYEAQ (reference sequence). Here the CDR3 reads CASSPGLAGVNEQFF. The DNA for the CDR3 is TGTGCCAGCAGCCCTGGACTAGCGGGAGTAAATGAGCAGTTCTTC.

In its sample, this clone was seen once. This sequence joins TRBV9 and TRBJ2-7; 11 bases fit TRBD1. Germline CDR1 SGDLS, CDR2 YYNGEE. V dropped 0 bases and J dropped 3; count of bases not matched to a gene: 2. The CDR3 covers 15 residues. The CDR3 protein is CASSVDGTGGYEQYF. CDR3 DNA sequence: TGTGCCAGCAGCGTAGATGGGACAGGGGGCTACGAGCAGTACTTC.

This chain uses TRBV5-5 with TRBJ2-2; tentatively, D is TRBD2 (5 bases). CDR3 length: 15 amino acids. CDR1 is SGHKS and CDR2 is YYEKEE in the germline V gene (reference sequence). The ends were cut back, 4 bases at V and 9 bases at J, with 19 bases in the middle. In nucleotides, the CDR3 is TGTGCCAGCAGCCCGGACTGGCTAGAACACCGGGAGCTGTTTTTT. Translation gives CASSPDWLEHRELFF.

The CDR3 sequence: CASTGREGRNEQFF. The CDR3 DNA follows: TGTGCCAGCACGGGGAGGGAGGGCCGCAATGAGCAGTTCTTC. This rearrangement joins TRBV6-6 to TRBJ2-1; 7 bases fit TRBD2. The CDR3 runs 14 residues. CDR1 is MNHNY and CDR2 is SVGAGI in the germline V gene (reference sequence). Trimming took 7 bases from V and 6 from J; bases not matched to a gene: 9.